The 21 T cell receptor beta chains presented below share a single source sample, sequenced in a study of shared clonotypes between healthy human individuals (dated by TCRdb to about 2020). For the CD8 naive samples, CD45RO-negative cells were positively selected for CCR7, yielding a CD45RA+CCR7+ population from which TemRA cells were excluded. Receptors were amplified or captured by the immunoSEQ multiplex PCR assay. In TCRdb, the immuneACCESS table is reduced to in-frame sequences with V and J assigned. These tables do not hold every clone; where another copy was compared, an unresolved V gene accounts for under half, and the others remain unexplained. Within this sample are hundreds of thousands of clones, with 95% to 96% of them counted one time only. The top ten clonotypes cover roughly 0.1% of the sample. Input material: naive CD8+ T cells sorted from blood. The intended sense of this specimen's cell subset or site label: CD45RA+CCR7+. All receptors come from a woman aged 25 to 39 in good health.

J is TRBJ2-5 and V is TRBV7-9, with a weak D call TRBD2 (6 bases). This CDR3 is built from 14 residues. The germline V gene has CDR1 SEHNR and CDR2 FQNEAQ (reference sequence). Deletions cut 4 bases from V and 4 bases from J, with 13 bases between. The CDR3 sequence: CASSSRVAVETQYF. DNA for the CDR3: TGTGCCAGCAGCTCCCGTGTAGCGGTAGAGACCCAGTACTTC. The whole variable domain, filled in from reference TRBV7-9 and TRBJ2-5, reads DTGVSQNPRHKITKRGQNVTFRCDPISEHNRLYWYRQTLGQGPEFLTYFQNEAQLEKSRLLSDRFSAERPKGSFSTLEIQRTEQGDSAMYLCASSSRVAVETQYFGPGTRLLVL.

This sequence joins TRBV10-3 and TRBJ2-7; D gene unclear. The V end was cut by 0 bases, the J end by 2 bases, with 11 bases between. Germline-derived CDR1 and CDR2 are ENHRY and SYGVKD. The CDR3 length is 15 residues. In DNA, the CDR3 is TGTGCCATCAGTGAGTCGAATGTAGGTACCTACGAGCAGTACTTC. Translation gives CAISESNVGTYEQYF.

The chain employs TRBV28 and TRBJ2-5; D not resolved. V lost 2 bases and J lost 5, with 9 bases in between. The CDR3 is 13 residues long. Germline loops: CDR1 MDHEN, CDR2 SYDVKM. This CDR3 reads CASSLGLGETQYF. CDR3 nucleotides: TGTGCCAGCAGTTTAGGCCTTGGCGAGACCCAGTACTTC.

This sequence joins TRBV6-5 and TRBJ2-5; no clear D gene. The DNA end is a closer match to TRBJ2-7, so the J assignment may be wrong. This CDR3 is built from 15 residues. CDR1 and CDR2 (germline): MNHEY, SVGAGI. The CDR3 coding sequence is TGTGCCAGCAGTTACTCGAACACCCCTCAGTACGAGCAGTACTTC. The encoded protein is CASSYSNTPQYEQYF.

The chain joins TRBV5-4 to TRBJ2-7; 9 bases match TRBD2. Germline V gene data show CDR1 as SGHNT and CDR2 as YYREEE (reference sequence). This CDR3 spans 18 amino acids. V lost 4 bases, J lost 3 bases, and 17 bases stayed unmatched. In nucleotides, the CDR3 is TGTGCCAGCAGCCTAGCCACCCTTCGAGCGGGAGGCCTCTACGAGCAGTACTTC. This gives the protein CASSLATLRAGGLYEQYF.

The genes are TRBV4-1 and TRBJ1-1; D might be TRBD1 (5 bases). The length of the CDR3 is 14 residues. Germline CDR1 and CDR2: MGHRA and YSYEKL. V lost 1 base and J lost 10, with 16 bases in between. The CDR3 DNA reads as TGCGCCAGCAGCCAAGTAACAGGAGACCTACTAGCTTTCTTT. Encoded protein: CASSQVTGDLLAFF.

On this clone: The identical CDR3 is also encoded by other nucleotide sequences in the sample. This chain connects TRBV28 to TRBJ2-7; 13 bases line up with TRBD2. The CDR3 has 15 residues. Germline assignment: CDR1 MDHEN and CDR2 SYDVKM. The V gene end was trimmed by 4 bases and the J gene end by 4 bases; junction bases not matched to a gene: 4. This CDR3 is CASSSRTSGRYEQYF. The DNA of the CDR3 is TGTGCCAGCAGTTCAAGGACTAGCGGGAGATACGAGCAGTACTTC.

This clone was detected once. The chain employs TRBV29-1 and TRBJ2-7, with TRBD1 identical over 9 bases. The CDR3 spans 15 residues. The J segment lost 0 bases and the V segment lost 6 bases, leaving 9 bases of the junction unmatched. Germline lookup yields CDR1 SQVTM and CDR2 ANQGSEA. The CDR3 region has the DNA TGCAGCGTCGCCGGACAGGGGCTTAGCTCCTACGAGCAGTACTTC. Translated, it gives CSVAGQGLSSYEQYF.

The rearrangement links TRBV11-2 to TRBJ2-3; TRBD1 aligns across 8 bases. Germline V CDR1 and CDR2: SGHAT, FQNNGV. With V trimmed by 6 bases and J by 2 bases, 7 bases remained unmatched. The CDR3 loop spans 15 amino acids. CDR3 in amino acids: CASSHRDRHTDTQYF. The DNA of the CDR3 is TGTGCCAGCAGTCACCGGGACAGGCACACAGATACGCAGTATTTT.

CDR3 coding DNA: TGTGCCTGGAGTCGGAAGGACAGGGTCGAGCAGTACTTC. Translation gives CAWSRKDRVEQYF. The rearrangement uses TRBV30 and TRBJ2-5; 8 bases are shared with TRBD1. The J call is in doubt because the DNA end fits TRBJ2-7 better. Germline CDR1 and CDR2: GTSNPN and SVGIG (reference sequence). The CDR3 length is 13 residues.

The chain joins TRBV13 to TRBJ1-2, with D possibly matching TRBD1 (6 bases). The germline V gene has CDR1 PRHDT and CDR2 FYEKMQ (reference sequence). The CDR3 totals 16 residues. V lost 2 bases and J 2 bases, leaving 15 bases between the germline ends. CDR3 loop: CASSLSLTGLNYGYTF. In DNA form, the CDR3 reads TGTGCCAGCAGCTTATCCTTGACAGGTTTAAACTATGGCTACACCTTC.

The V and J genes are TRBV19 and TRBJ1-6; perhaps TRBD1 as D (5 bases). From germline, CDR1 is LNHDA and CDR2 SQIVND (reference sequence). The V and J ends lost 5 bases and 5 bases respectively, with 7 bases between them. The CDR3 is 13 amino acids. The CDR3 sequence: CASSPGHNSPLHF. The CDR3 DNA follows: TGTGCCAGTAGTCCGGGACATAATTCACCCCTCCACTTT.

This clone has just one count. The chain is built from TRBV14 and TRBJ2-5; 7 nucleotides line up with TRBD1. The length of the CDR3 is 15 residues. Trimming cost V 2 bases and J 0 bases; bases outside gene matches: 3. Germline loops: CDR1 SGHDN, CDR2 FVKESK. The CDR3 region has the DNA TGTGCCAGCAGCCAAACCACAGGGGACCAAGAGACCCAGTACTTC. It yields the protein CASSQTTGDQETQYF.

The chain uses TRBV5-1 and TRBJ1-1; TRBD1 matches 8 bases. The CDR3 is 13 residues long. The trim removed 2 bases at V and 7 bases at J, leaving 4 bases unmatched. Germline CDR1 SGHRS, CDR2 YFSETQ. The CDR3 reads CASSFQGANEAFF. CDR3 DNA: TGCGCCAGCAGCTTTCAGGGGGCGAATGAAGCTTTCTTT.

The chain couples TRBV6-1 to TRBJ1-5, with TRBD1 as a possible D gene (5 bases). Germline CDR1 is MNHNS and CDR2 is SASEGT. Trimming removed 3 bases from V and 7 bases from J, with 13 bases in between. CDR3 size: 14 residues. The CDR3 protein is CASSDYGTRQPQHF. Written as DNA, the CDR3 is TGTGCCAGCAGTGATTACGGGACGCGACAGCCCCAGCATTTT.

The chain uses TRBV5-1 and TRBJ2-2; 10 bases match TRBD2. This CDR3 spans 15 amino acids. The J segment lost 8 bases and the V segment lost 6 bases, leaving 10 bases of the junction unmatched. Germline CDR1 and CDR2: SGHRS and YFSETQ. Written as DNA, the CDR3 is TGCGCCAGCAAGGAAGCGGGAGGGCCCTTAGGGGAGCTGTTTTTT. Translation: CASKEAGGPLGELFF.

The chain carries TRBV5-1 and TRBJ1-1, with a weak D call TRBD1 (5 bases). The V gene lost 5 bases and the J gene lost 4 bases, with 9 bases spanning the gap. CDR1 SGHRS and CDR2 YFSETQ come from the germline V gene. The CDR3 extends over 12 amino acids. The CDR3: CASRQGRTEAFF. The CDR3 DNA follows: TGCGCCAGCAGGCAGGGCCGCACTGAAGCTTTCTTT.

This chain uses TRBV2 with TRBJ2-7; 12 bases match TRBD1. Germline V gene lookup returns CDR1 SNHLY and CDR2 FYNNEI. Unmatched junction bases numbered 8, after V lost 8 bases and J lost 3 bases. CDR3 length: 15 amino acids. This CDR3 reads CASGTGGDRVYEQYF. The CDR3 DNA is TGTGCCAGCGGGACAGGGGGCGATAGGGTCTACGAGCAGTACTTC.

This chain joins TRBV27 and TRBJ2-7, with D unresolved. The V gene's germline CDR1 is MNHEY and CDR2 SMNVEV (reference sequence). This CDR3 comprises 13 residues. Trimming pared 5 bases from V and 0 bases from J, leaving 8 bases between. CDR3 sequence: CASSHGPSYEQYF. The DNA for the CDR3 is TGTGCCAGCAGTCATGGGCCCTCCTACGAGCAGTACTTC.

This clone was seen only once. The chain uses TRBV27 and TRBJ2-7; D remains ambiguous. From germline, CDR1 is MNHEY and CDR2 SMNVEV (reference sequence). V shed 2 bases and J shed 4 bases, with 9 bases lying between them. The CDR3 has 13 residues. In DNA form, the CDR3 reads TGTGCCAGCAGTTTAAGCTATCCTTACGAGCAGTACTTC. Translated, it gives CASSLSYPYEQYF.

Turning to this clone: The sample holds other DNA sequences that translate to the same CDR3. The genes are TRBV5-1 and TRBJ2-1; no definite D call. With 0 bases removed from V and 7 bases from J, the gap between germline ends came to 5 bases. CDR3 length: 12 residues. Germline-derived CDR1 and CDR2 are SGHRS and YFSETQ. The CDR3 reads CASSLGGNEQFF. CDR3 bases: TGCGCCAGCAGCTTGGGTGGGAATGAGCAGTTCTTC.